Here is one TCR beta chain with its context. This specimen comes from a study of T-cell reconstitution after alpha-beta-depleted transplantation in children. Germline V CDR1 and CDR2: LGHNA, YNFKEQ. With 1 base clipped from V and 5 bases from J, the junction kept 8 bases outside the gene matches. The CDR3 length is 16 residues. A TCRbeta library incorporating unique molecular identifiers was prepared. TCRdb fed the PCR reads into MiXCR, producing one record per CDR3 protein. The profile covers 450,000 to 600,000 distinct CDR3 sequences, with about 18% appearing a single time and 2.5% to 3.5% taken by the ten largest.

The gene calls are TRBV4-2 and TRBJ2-5; TRBD2 matches at 9 bases. The clonotype comes from a human donor who donated a stem cell graft to a child with acute lymphoblastic leukemia. The sequenced sample was PBMCs from the stem cell graft donor, obtained from the stem cell graft. The CDR3, as DNA: TGTGCCAGCAGCCAAGTTTCTAGCGGGACGGGGGAGACCCAGTACTTC. Its protein is CASSQVSSGTGETQYF.